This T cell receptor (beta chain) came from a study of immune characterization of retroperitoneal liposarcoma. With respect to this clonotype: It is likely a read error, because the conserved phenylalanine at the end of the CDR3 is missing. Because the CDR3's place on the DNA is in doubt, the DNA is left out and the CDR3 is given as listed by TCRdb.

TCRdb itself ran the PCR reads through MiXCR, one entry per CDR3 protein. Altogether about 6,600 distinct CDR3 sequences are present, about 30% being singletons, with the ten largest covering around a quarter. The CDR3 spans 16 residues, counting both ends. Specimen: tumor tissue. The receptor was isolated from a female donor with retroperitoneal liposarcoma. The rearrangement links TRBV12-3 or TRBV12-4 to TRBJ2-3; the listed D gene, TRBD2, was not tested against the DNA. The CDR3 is CASSFGTGSYEQYLGP.